This T cell receptor (beta chain) was sequenced in a study of T cell clonality in common variable immunodeficiency. Whole-study findings and limits: Fewer TCRbeta clones were shared among CVID subjects than controls. In common variable immunodeficiency, TCR beta chains reportedly carried fewer deletions and N-nucleotide insertions. Compared with healthy controls, CVID subjects showed increased TCRbeta clonality, mostly in about a third.

Per the germline V gene, CDR1 is SGHVS and CDR2 is FNYEAQ. Between the trimmed V and J ends, which lost 5 bases and 1 base, there was a span of 18 bases. The CDR3 loop spans 18 amino acids. Control and CVID samples contributed equal amounts of genomic DNA. Produced via immunoSEQ multiplex PCR; TCRdb's table is partial and in-frame only. The data show about 33,000 clones, with none appearing a single time. This clone was observed a handful of times. As yet, its antigen is unknown. The read ends 3 residues before the CDR3 terminus; that terminus is restored from the germline J gene. The source material was peripheral blood mononuclear cells. This receptor was identified in a human donor with common variable immunodeficiency. The chain is built from TRBV7-6 and TRBJ2-6; D possibly matches TRBD1 or TRBD2 (5 bases each). CDR3 sequence reads: CASSHPGPSGSGANVLTF. The DNA read from the CDR3 is TGTGCCAGCAGCCATCCAGGGCCCTCGGGATCTGGGGCCAACGTC.